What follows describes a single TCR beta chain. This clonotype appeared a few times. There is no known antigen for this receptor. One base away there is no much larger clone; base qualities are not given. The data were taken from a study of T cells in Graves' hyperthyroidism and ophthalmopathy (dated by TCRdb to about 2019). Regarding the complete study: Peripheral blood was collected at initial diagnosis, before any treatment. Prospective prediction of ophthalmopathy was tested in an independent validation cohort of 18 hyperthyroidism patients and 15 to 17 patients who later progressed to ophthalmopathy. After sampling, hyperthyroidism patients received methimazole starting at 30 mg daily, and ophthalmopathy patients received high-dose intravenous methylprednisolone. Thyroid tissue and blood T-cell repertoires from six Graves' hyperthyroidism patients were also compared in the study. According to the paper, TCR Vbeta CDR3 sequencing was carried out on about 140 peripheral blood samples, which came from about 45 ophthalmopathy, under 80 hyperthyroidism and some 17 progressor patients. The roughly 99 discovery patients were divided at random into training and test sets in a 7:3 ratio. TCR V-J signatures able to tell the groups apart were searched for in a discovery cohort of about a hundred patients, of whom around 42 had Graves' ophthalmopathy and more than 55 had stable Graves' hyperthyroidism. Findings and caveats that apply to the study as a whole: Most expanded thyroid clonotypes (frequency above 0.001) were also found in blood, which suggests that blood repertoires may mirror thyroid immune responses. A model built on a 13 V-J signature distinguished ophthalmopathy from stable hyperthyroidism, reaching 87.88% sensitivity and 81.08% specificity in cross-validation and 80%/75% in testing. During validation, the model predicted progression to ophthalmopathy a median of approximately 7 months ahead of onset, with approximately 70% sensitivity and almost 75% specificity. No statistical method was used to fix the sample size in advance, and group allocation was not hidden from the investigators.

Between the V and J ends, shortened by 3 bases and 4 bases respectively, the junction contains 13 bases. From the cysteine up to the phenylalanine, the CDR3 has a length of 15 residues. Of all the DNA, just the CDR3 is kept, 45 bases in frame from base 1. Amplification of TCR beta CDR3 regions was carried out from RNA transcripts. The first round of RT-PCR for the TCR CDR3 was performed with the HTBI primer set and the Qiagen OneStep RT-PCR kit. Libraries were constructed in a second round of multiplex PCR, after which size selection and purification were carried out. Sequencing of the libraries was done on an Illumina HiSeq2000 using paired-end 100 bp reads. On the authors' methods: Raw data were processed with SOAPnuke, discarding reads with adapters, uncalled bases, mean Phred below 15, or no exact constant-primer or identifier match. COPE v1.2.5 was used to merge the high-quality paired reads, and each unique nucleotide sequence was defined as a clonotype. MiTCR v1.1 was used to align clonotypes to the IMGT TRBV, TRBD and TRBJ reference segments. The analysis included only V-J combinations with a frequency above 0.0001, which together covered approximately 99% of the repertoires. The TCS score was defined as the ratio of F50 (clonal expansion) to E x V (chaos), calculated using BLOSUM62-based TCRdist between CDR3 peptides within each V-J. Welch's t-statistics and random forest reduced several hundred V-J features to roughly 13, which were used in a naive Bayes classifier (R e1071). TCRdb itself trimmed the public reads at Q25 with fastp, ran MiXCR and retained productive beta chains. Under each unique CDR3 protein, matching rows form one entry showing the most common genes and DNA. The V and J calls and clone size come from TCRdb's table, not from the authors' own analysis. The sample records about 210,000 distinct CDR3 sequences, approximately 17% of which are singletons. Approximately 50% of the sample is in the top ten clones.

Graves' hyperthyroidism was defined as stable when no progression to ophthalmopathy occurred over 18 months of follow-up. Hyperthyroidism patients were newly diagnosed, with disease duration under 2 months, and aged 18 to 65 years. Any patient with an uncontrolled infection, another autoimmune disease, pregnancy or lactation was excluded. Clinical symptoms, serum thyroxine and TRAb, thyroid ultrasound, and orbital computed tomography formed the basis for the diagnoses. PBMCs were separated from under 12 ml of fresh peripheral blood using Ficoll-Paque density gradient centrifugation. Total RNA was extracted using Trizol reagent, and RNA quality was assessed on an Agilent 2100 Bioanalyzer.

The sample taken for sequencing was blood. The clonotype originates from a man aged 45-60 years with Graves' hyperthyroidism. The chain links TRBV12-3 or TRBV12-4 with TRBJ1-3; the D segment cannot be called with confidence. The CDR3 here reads CASSLWRTLGNTIYF. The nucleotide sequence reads TGTGCCAGCAGTTTGTGGCGGACTTTAGGAAACACCATATATTTT.